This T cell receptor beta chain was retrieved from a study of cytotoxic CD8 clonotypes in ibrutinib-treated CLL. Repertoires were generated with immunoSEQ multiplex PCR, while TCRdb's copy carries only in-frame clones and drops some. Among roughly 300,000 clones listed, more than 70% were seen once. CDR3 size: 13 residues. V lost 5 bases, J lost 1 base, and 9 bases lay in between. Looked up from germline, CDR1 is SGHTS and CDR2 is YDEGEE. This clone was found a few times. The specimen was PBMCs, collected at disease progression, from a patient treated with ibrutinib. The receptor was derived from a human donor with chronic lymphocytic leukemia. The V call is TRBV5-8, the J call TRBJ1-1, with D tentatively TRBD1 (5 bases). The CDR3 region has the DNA TGTGCCAGCAGTTTTGACAGGAACACTGAAGCTTTCTTT. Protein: CASSFDRNTEAFF. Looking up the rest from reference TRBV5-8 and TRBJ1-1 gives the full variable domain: EAGVTQSPTHLIKTRGQQATLRCSPISGHTSVYWYQQALGLGLQFLLWYDEGEERNRGNFPPRFSGRQFPNYSSELNVNALELEDSALYLCASSFDRNTEAFFGQGTRLTVV.